The 4 T cell receptor beta chains below were found in one sample sequenced in a study of OX40 agonist ivuxolimab in advanced cancers. Profiling relied on immunoSEQ multiplex PCR, and the TCRdb table lists in-frame clones only, not all of them. Found here are approximately 70,000 clones, 88% of them singletons; the top ten hold approximately 2.1%. The sample was CD4+ or CD8+ T cells sorted from blood, taken in a trial of the OX40 agonist ivuxolimab. The receptors shown here come from an adult with an advanced solid tumor such as melanoma, head and neck, liver or kidney cancer.

This clone was observed a handful of times. The rearrangement uses TRBV5-1 and TRBJ1-1, with D possibly TRBD1 on 6 matching bases. V shed 6 bases and J shed 3 bases, with 12 bases lying between them. Germline CDR1 SGHRS, CDR2 YFSETQ. The CDR3 contains 13 residues. The CDR3 loop is CASTLDSHTEAFF. The CDR3 DNA reads TGCGCCAGCACTCTGGACAGCCACACTGAAGCTTTCTTT.

V usage is TRBV10-3 and J usage is TRBJ2-5, with 9 bases aligning to TRBD1. The CDR3 loop spans 14 amino acids. With 6 bases clipped from V and 2 bases from J, the junction kept 4 bases outside the gene matches. CDR1 ENHRY and CDR2 SYGVKD come from the germline V gene. The CDR3 reads CAISPGQGQETQYF. The CDR3 DNA reads as TGTGCCATCAGCCCGGGACAGGGACAAGAGACCCAGTACTTC.

The chain has TRBV7-2 and TRBJ1-2; the match to TRBD1 covers 7 bases. V was pared by 1 base and J by 8 bases, with 4 bases of the junction left unmatched. The CDR3 length is 13 residues. Per the germline V gene, CDR1 is SGHTA and CDR2 is FQGNSA. DNA for the CDR3: TGTGCCAGCAGCTTAGGAACAGGGGTAGGCTACACCTTC. It translates to CASSLGTGVGYTF.

V and J are TRBV9 and TRBJ1-1; TRBD1 aligns across 7 bases. CDR1 SGDLS and CDR2 YYNGEE come from the germline V gene. V was pared by 3 bases and J by 1 base, with 3 bases of the junction left unmatched. CDR3 length: 14 amino acids. CDR3 residues: CASSAGTANTEAFF. Written as DNA, the CDR3 is TGTGCCAGCAGCGCCGGGACAGCGAACACTGAAGCTTTCTTT.